This paragraph covers one T cell receptor beta chain sequence. As processed by the authors: It was from reference gene primer amplification that nucleated cell counts were estimated. Libraries were prepared by immunoSEQ multiplex PCR; TCRdb keeps only in-frame clonotypes and omits some of them. V and J calls and clone size are those listed in that table; D and trimming were worked out from the DNA. The table shows 200,000 to 250,000 clones, with 83% occurring only once. The length of the CDR3 is 11 residues. Germline V gives CDR1 LNHNV, CDR2 YYDKDF (reference sequence). The ends lost 9 bases at V and 5 bases at J; junction bases unmatched: 3. The sample belongs to a study of blood T cell repertoires in COVID-19. About the study: COVID-19 samples from acute and convalescent phases originated in the United States, Italy and Spain. T cells, B-cell-depleted T cells, or PBMCs provided the cDNA or gDNA that served as material.

The chain uses TRBV15 and TRBJ2-5, with 7 bases aligning to TRBD2. This receptor was identified in a woman aged 50 to 65 with acute or convalescent COVID-19. Material for sequencing was peripheral blood. In nucleotides, the CDR3 is TGTGCCACGGGGAGGGCGGAGACCCAGTACTTC. Translated, it gives CATGRAETQYF.